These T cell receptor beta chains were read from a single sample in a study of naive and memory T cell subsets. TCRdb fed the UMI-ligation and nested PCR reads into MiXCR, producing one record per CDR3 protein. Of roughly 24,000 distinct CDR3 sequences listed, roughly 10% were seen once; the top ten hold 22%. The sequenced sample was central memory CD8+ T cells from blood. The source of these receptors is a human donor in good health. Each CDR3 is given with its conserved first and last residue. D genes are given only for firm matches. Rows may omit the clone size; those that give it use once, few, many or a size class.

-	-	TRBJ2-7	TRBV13	CASSLYYEQYF	TGTGCCAGCAGCTTGTACTACGAGCAGTACTTC
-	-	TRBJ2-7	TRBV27	CASSLSGSGEQYF	TGTGCCAGCAGTTTATCCGGGAGCGGAGAGCAGTACTTC
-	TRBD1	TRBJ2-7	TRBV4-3	CASSPMTGYEQYF	TGCGCCAGCAGCCCCATGACAGGGTACGAGCAGTACTTC
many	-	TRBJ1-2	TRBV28	CASSLTGNRVEGYTF	TGTGCCAGCAGCCTCACAGGGAATAGAGTCGAGGGCTACACCTTC
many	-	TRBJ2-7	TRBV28	CASSSNSREQYF	TGTGCCAGCAGCTCCAATTCGAGGGAGCAGTACTTC
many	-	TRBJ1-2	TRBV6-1	CASSSLGFRGYTF	TGTGCCAGCAGTTCGTTAGGGTTCCGTGGCTACACCTTC
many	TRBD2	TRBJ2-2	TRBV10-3	CAISVPSGRANTGELFF	TGTGCCATCAGTGTCCCTAGCGGGAGAGCGAACACCGGGGAGCTGTTTTTT
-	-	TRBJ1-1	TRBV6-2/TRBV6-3	CASTAWTDMNTEAFF	TGTGCCAGCACGGCCTGGACAGATATGAACACTGAAGCTTTCTTT
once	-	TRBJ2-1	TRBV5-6	CASSLAGAWSYNEQFF	TGTGCCAGCAGCTTGGCGGGGGCATGGTCCTACAATGAGCAGTTCTTC
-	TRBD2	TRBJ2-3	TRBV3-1	CASSHRPGLAGVVRPDTQYF	TGTGCCAGCAGCCATCGACCGGGACTAGCGGGAGTAGTAAGGCCAGATACGCAGTATTTT
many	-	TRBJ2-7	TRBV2	CASSGDSSYEQYF	TGTGCCAGCAGCGGGGACTCCTCCTACGAGCAGTACTTC
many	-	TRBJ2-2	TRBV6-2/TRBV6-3	CASSLGGGSVTGELFF	TGTGCCAGCAGTTTAGGCGGAGGGTCGGTCACCGGGGAGCTGTTTTTT
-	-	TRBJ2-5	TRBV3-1	CASSQEWQVGTQYQETQYF	TGTGCCAGCAGCCAAGAGTGGCAGGTGGGAACTCAGTACCAAGAGACCCAGTACTTC
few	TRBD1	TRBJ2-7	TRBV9	CASSVGTDPSYEQYF	TGTGCCAGCAGCGTCGGGACAGACCCTTCCTACGAGCAGTACTTC
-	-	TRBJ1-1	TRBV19	CASSTSPGMNTEAFF	TGTGCCAGTAGTACCAGCCCAGGCATGAACACTGAAGCTTTCTTT
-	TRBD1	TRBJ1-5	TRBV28	CASSFYRGSNQPQHF	TGTGCCAGCAGTTTCTACAGGGGTAGCAATCAGCCCCAGCATTTT
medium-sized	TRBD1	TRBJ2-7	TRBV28	CASSKTGGWNEQYF	TGTGCCAGCAGCAAGACAGGGGGCTGGAACGAGCAGTACTTC
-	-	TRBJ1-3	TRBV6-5	CASSLEDPGGSGNTIYF	TGTGCCAGCAGCCTCGAAGATCCGGGAGGCTCTGGAAACACCATATATTTT
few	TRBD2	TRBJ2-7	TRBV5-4	CASSLEGLGFSYEQYF	TGTGCCAGCAGCTTGGAAGGACTAGGATTTTCCTACGAGCAGTACTTC
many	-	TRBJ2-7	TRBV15	CATSRDTGLHYEQYF	TGTGCCACCAGCAGAGATACGGGACTTCACTACGAGCAGTACTTC
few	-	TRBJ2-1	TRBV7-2	CASSLDGGNEQFF	TGTGCCAGCAGCTTAGACGGGGGAAATGAGCAGTTCTTC
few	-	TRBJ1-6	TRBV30	CAWSAGRTDTNSPLHF	TGTGCCTGGAGTGCCGGCCGGACAGACACAAATTCACCCCTCCACTTT
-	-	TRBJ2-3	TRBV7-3	CASSSLGGGSTDTQYF	TGTGCCAGCAGCTCCCTCGGTGGAGGGAGCACAGATACGCAGTATTTT
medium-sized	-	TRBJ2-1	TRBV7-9	CASSLSPNSYNEQFF	TGTGCCAGCAGCTTATCGCCAAACTCCTACAATGAGCAGTTCTTC
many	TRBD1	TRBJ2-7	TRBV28	CASSFGQGNEQYF	TGTGCCAGCAGTTTCGGACAGGGGAACGAGCAGTACTTC
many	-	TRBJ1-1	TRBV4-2	CASSQAKTTNTEAFF	TGTGCCAGCAGCCAAGCCAAAACAACGAACACTGAAGCTTTCTTT
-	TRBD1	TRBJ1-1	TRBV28	CASGGQQGAYTEAFF	TGTGCCAGCGGGGGACAACAGGGGGCCTACACTGAAGCTTTCTTT
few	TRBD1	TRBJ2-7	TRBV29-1	CSVDGTGTGDYEQYF	TGCAGCGTTGACGGTACCGGGACAGGAGACTACGAGCAGTACTTC
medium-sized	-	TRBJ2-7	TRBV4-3	CASSPPGLDEQYF	TGCGCCAGCAGCCCCCCAGGACTGGACGAGCAGTACTTC
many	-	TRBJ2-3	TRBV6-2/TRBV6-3	CASSTSESTDTQYF	TGTGCCAGCAGCACGAGCGAAAGCACAGATACGCAGTATTTT
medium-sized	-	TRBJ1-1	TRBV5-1	CASSLNPGHRPTEAFF	TGCGCCAGCAGCCTCAACCCGGGTCACCGACCCACTGAAGCTTTCTTT
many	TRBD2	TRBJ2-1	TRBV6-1	CASIVGGPAEQFF	TGTGCCAGCATCGTGGGAGGGCCCGCTGAGCAGTTCTTC
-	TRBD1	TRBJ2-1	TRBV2	CASTGRRDRGVVRSYNEQFF	TGTGCCAGCACCGGTCGGCGGGACAGGGGAGTGGTGAGGTCCTACAATGAGCAGTTCTTC
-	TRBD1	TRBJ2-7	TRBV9	CASSGRLRRQGFGYEQYF	TGTGCCAGCAGCGGCCGGCTAAGGAGACAGGGTTTTGGATACGAGCAGTACTTC
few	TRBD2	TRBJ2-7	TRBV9	CASSSVAGGPGEQYF	TGTGCCAGCAGCTCCGTAGCGGGAGGGCCCGGCGAGCAGTACTTC
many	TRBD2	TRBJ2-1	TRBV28	CASSFAGVYNEQFF	TGTGCCAGCAGTTTTGCGGGAGTGTACAATGAGCAGTTCTTC
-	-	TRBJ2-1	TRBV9	CASSVVLGAPGYNEQFF	TGTGCCAGCAGCGTAGTATTGGGCGCGCCGGGATACAATGAGCAGTTCTTC
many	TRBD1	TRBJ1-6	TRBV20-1	CSASTGEGSPLHF	TGCAGTGCTTCTACAGGGGAAGGATCACCCCTCCACTTT
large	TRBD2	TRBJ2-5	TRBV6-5	CASSPGTSGRIEQETQYF	TGTGCCAGCAGCCCCGGGACTAGCGGGAGGATCGAACAAGAGACCCAGTACTTC
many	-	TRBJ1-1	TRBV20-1	CSASERDTEAFF	TGCAGTGCTAGTGAACGGGACACTGAAGCTTTCTTT
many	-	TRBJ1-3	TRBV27	CASSLAAGNTIYF	TGTGCCAGCAGTTTGGCGGCTGGAAACACCATATATTTT
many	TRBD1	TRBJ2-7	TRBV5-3	CARSFLDRGDYEQYF	TGTGCCAGAAGTTTTCTTGACAGGGGAGACTACGAGCAGTACTTC
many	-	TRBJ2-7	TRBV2	CASSATWARYEQYF	TGTGCCAGCAGTGCCACCTGGGCGAGATACGAGCAGTACTTC
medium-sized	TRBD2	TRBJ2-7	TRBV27	CASSPNSGRAGYEQYF	TGTGCCAGCAGTCCTAATAGCGGGAGGGCCGGGTACGAGCAGTACTTC
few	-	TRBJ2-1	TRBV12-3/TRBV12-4	CASRDEYNEQFF	TGTGCCAGCAGGGACGAATACAATGAGCAGTTCTTC